These 29 T cell receptor beta chains originate from one sample sequenced in a study of cytomegalovirus exposure and HLA in healthy donors. This PCR relied on a set of 60 Vbeta primers and 13 Jbeta primers. Libraries were prepared by immunoSEQ multiplex PCR; TCRdb keeps only in-frame clonotypes and omits some of them. The sample lists under 200,000 clones, approximately 80% occurring once. Sequencing was carried out using PBMCs. These receptors came from a man younger than 35 in good health and CMV-seropositive.

The rearrangement joins TRBV7-2 to TRBJ2-1; D is undetermined. Germline values: CDR1 SGHTA, CDR2 FQGNSA. V dropped 3 bases and J dropped 5 bases, with 17 bases sitting between them. The CDR3 extends over 16 amino acids. The CDR3 protein is CASSFSSPTPHNEQFF. In DNA, the CDR3 is TGTGCCAGCAGCTTCTCGAGCCCTACCCCCCACAATGAGCAGTTCTTC.

The chain employs TRBV6-1 and TRBJ1-2; D is unclear. This CDR3 has 13 residues. Germline V CDR1 and CDR2: MNHNS, SASEGT. V lost 1 base to trimming and J lost 5 bases, with 8 bases between them. CDR3 coding DNA: TGTGCCAGCAGTGAAGTGGCGGGTTATGGCTACACCTTC. Protein: CASSEVAGYGYTF.

The count of this clone is one. CDR3 in DNA: TGTGCCAGCAGCATGGGGCCCGACCGGGAGCTGTTTTTT. It encodes CASSMGPDRELFF. This sequence joins TRBV11-3 and TRBJ2-2, with D possibly TRBD1 on 5 matching bases. Per germline, CDR1 SGHNT and CDR2 YENEEA. V was clipped by 5 bases and J by 9 bases, with 13 bases between them. The length of the CDR3 is 13 residues.

This clone was seen a few times. The gene calls are TRBV11-2 and TRBJ2-7, with 13 nucleotides matching TRBD2. Losses at the gene ends were 2 bases for V and 4 bases for J; bases not matched to a gene: 5. Germline assignment: CDR1 SGHAT and CDR2 FQNNGV. The CDR3 sequence is 16 residues long. CDR3 DNA sequence: TGTGCCAGCAGCTTAATGACTAGCGGGAGGCTTTACGAGCAGTACTTC. Amino acids: CASSLMTSGRLYEQYF.

The chain carries TRBV6-4 and TRBJ1-1, with a tentative D call TRBD1 (5 bases). Trimming shortened V by 4 bases and J by 5 bases, and 11 bases separated the two germline ends. This CDR3 contains 13 residues. Per the germline V gene, CDR1 is MRHNA and CDR2 is SNTAGT. The CDR3 reads CASSAGARTEAFF. The DNA of the CDR3 is TGTGCCAGCAGTGCTGGGGCGAGGACTGAAGCTTTCTTT.

The chain couples TRBV6-4 to TRBJ2-3; the match to TRBD1 covers 8 bases. This CDR3 is built from 14 residues. Germline assignment: CDR1 MRHNA and CDR2 SNTAGT. After removal of 6 bases from V and 0 bases from J, the junction contained 2 bases not matched to a gene. DNA of the CDR3: TGTGCCAGCAGCCGGGACAGGAGCACAGATACGCAGTATTTT. Translating gives CASSRDRSTDTQYF.

This chain joins TRBV14 and TRBJ2-2; 10 bases are a match to TRBD2. Germline-derived CDR1 and CDR2 are SGHDN and FVKESK. V trimming: 2 bases; J trimming: 8 bases; junction bases outside the gene matches: 2. This CDR3 spans 14 amino acids. The CDR3 DNA reads as TGTGCCAGCAGCCAACTAGCGGGAGAGGGGGAGCTGTTTTTT. Translated, it gives CASSQLAGEGELFF.

This clone was picked up a small number of times. The V call is TRBV2, the J call TRBJ2-1; possibly TRBD1 for D (6 bases). V lost 11 bases and J 2 bases, leaving 19 bases between the germline ends. Germline V CDR1 and CDR2: SNHLY, FYNNEI. The length of the CDR3 is 15 residues. The CDR3 coding sequence is TGTGCCGGGGTGAGACAGGTATATACCTACAATGAGCAGTTCTTC. Translating gives CAGVRQVYTYNEQFF.

The rearrangement uses TRBV14 and TRBJ1-1; maybe TRBD1 (6 bases). CDR3 length: 18 amino acids. V lost 0 bases, J lost 3 bases, and 20 bases lay in between. Looked up from germline, CDR1 is SGHDN and CDR2 is FVKESK. This chain's CDR3 is CASSQDQSGTIVYTEAFF. CDR3 DNA sequence: TGTGCCAGCAGCCAAGATCAATCCGGGACAATAGTATACACTGAAGCTTTCTTT.

V is TRBV5-8 and J is TRBJ2-7, with 8 positions matching TRBD1. The germline V gene encodes CDR1 SGHTS and CDR2 YDEGEE. There are 19 residues in the CDR3. V lost 4 bases to trimming and J lost 3 bases; unmatched junction nucleotides: 21. Here the CDR3 reads CASSRGDRGNPRSFYEQYF. For the CDR3, the DNA is TGTGCCAGCAGCCGGGGAGACAGGGGAAACCCCCGCTCATTCTACGAGCAGTACTTC.

The chain has TRBV6-1 and TRBJ1-2; D remains unclear. Trimming removed 6 bases at V and 7 bases at J, with 15 bases between. Looked up from germline, CDR1 is MNHNS and CDR2 is SASEGT. The CDR3 runs 13 residues. The chain's CDR3 is CASRQTTESGYTF. CDR3 nucleotide sequence: TGTGCCAGCAGGCAAACGACGGAGAGTGGCTACACCTTC.

Comment on this clone: One end of the junction fails to match germline, which may point to a read error. V gene TRBV4-1 combines with J gene TRBJ2-4; TRBD2 matches 7 bases. The germline gives CDR1 MGHRA, CDR2 YSYEKL. CDR3 length: 17 residues. The CDR3 DNA is TGCGCCAGCAGCCAAGATTTAACGGGGGGAGCCAAAAACAGTCAGTACTTC. It codes for CASSQDLTGGAKNSQYF.

The rearrangement links TRBV13 to TRBJ2-7, with D tentatively TRBD1 (5 bases). The CDR3 spans 12 residues. Trimming cost V 5 bases and J 5 bases, with 10 bases left between them. Germline CDR1 PRHDT, CDR2 FYEKMQ (reference sequence). CDR3 DNA: TGTGCCAGCAGCGCCAGGGTCCACGAGCAGTACTTC. Translating gives CASSARVHEQYF.

The chain employs TRBV13 and TRBJ2-2; 8 bases align to TRBD2. Losses at the gene ends were 0 bases for V and 0 bases for J; bases not matched to a gene: 9. Germline CDR1 is PRHDT and CDR2 is FYEKMQ (reference sequence). The CDR3 runs to 19 residues. The CDR3 DNA sequence: TGTGCCAGCAGCTTAGGGGTAACGACTAGCGCTCCGAACACCGGGGAGCTGTTTTTT. Translated: CASSLGVTTSAPNTGELFF. The variable domain in full, completed from reference TRBV13 and TRBJ2-2, reads AAGVIQSPRHLIKEKRETATLKCYPIPRHDTVYWYQQGPGQDPQFLISFYEKMQSDKGSIPDRFSAQQFSDYHSELNMSSLELGDSALYFCASSLGVTTSAPNTGELFFGEGSRLTVL.

The chain couples TRBV7-9 to TRBJ2-2; 15 nucleotides match TRBD2. V gave up 5 bases and J gave up 1 base; unmatched junction bases: 8. Germline assignment: CDR1 SEHNR and CDR2 FQNEAQ (reference sequence). The CDR3 length is 19 residues. This CDR3 reads CASSRGLAGGPGNTGELFF. The DNA of the CDR3 is TGTGCCAGCAGCCGAGGACTAGCGGGAGGGCCCGGGAACACCGGGGAGCTGTTTTTT.

This chain connects TRBV11-2 to TRBJ2-5; TRBD2 is a possible D gene (5 bases). Trimming pared 5 bases from V and 2 bases from J, leaving 15 bases between. Per the germline V gene, CDR1 is SGHAT and CDR2 is FQNNGV. This CDR3 region has 15 residues. The CDR3 loop is CASSLDGKAQETQYF. The DNA for the CDR3 is TGTGCCAGCAGCCTCGACGGGAAGGCTCAAGAGACCCAGTACTTC.

The V and J genes are TRBV4-3 and TRBJ2-7; D might be TRBD1 (6 bases). V dropped 1 base and J dropped 5 bases, with 15 bases sitting between them. CDR3 length equals 15 residues. Germline lookup yields CDR1 LGHNA and CDR2 YSLEER. CDR3 coding DNA: TGCGCCAGCAGCCAAGGACGGACAGCAACGGACGAGCAGTACTTC. Its translation: CASSQGRTATDEQYF.

The chain employs TRBV27 and TRBJ2-7, with D possibly being TRBD2 (5 bases). The ends were cut back, 5 bases at V and 5 bases at J, with 16 bases in the middle. CDR1 is MNHEY and CDR2 is SMNVEV in the germline V gene (reference sequence). The CDR3 is made up of 14 amino acids. The CDR3: CASSAAPSGNEQYF. DNA for the CDR3: TGTGCCAGCAGTGCGGCCCCGAGCGGCAACGAGCAGTACTTC.

The J gene is TRBJ2-7, the V gene TRBV5-1; 14 nucleotides agree with TRBD2. J lost 4 bases, V lost 1 base, and 7 bases had no gene match. Germline assignment: CDR1 SGHRS and CDR2 YFSETQ. The CDR3 runs to 17 residues. The CDR3 sequence is CASSLWATSGRVYEQYF. CDR3 in DNA: TGCGCCAGCAGCTTGTGGGCGACTAGCGGGAGGGTTTACGAGCAGTACTTC.

This clone was recorded only once. The CDR3 loop reads CASSLERPELSPLHF. The CDR3 DNA is TGCGCCAGCAGCTTGGAGAGACCGGAGCTTTCACCCCTCCACTTT. This chain links TRBV5-1 with TRBJ1-6, with D unclear. The germline V gene has CDR1 SGHRS and CDR2 YFSETQ. CDR3 size: 15 residues. Between the trimmed V and J ends, which lost 0 bases and 9 bases, there was a span of 13 bases.

The V call is TRBV30, the J call TRBJ2-7; D gene unclear. This CDR3 comprises 11 residues. Per the germline V gene, CDR1 is GTSNPN and CDR2 is SVGIG (reference sequence). The ends were cut back, 5 bases at V and 2 bases at J, with 7 bases in the middle. This chain's CDR3 is CAWQLTYEQYF. In DNA, the CDR3 is TGTGCCTGGCAGTTAACCTACGAGCAGTACTTC.

The chain is built from TRBV19 and TRBJ2-5; D might be TRBD2 (6 bases). The CDR3 has 15 residues. Germline V lookup: CDR1 LNHDA, CDR2 SQIVND (reference sequence). V lost 6 bases and J 4 bases, leaving 18 bases between the germline ends. CDR3 region: CASRGRGIGLETQYF. The DNA for the CDR3 is TGTGCCAGTAGGGGGCGGGGAATCGGCCTAGAGACCCAGTACTTC.

In its sample, this clone was seen once. This chain connects TRBV10-1 to TRBJ2-3; TRBD2 aligns across 8 bases. This CDR3 region has 15 residues. Germline lookup yields CDR1 WNHNN and CDR2 SYGVQD (reference sequence). Trimming at V came to 3 bases and at J to 4 bases, leaving 6 bases not matched to a gene. The CDR3 DNA reads TGCGCCAGCAGTGAAGGCGGGAGGCCCCCAGATACGCAGTATTTT. Amino acids: CASSEGGRPPDTQYF.

This rearrangement joins TRBV11-1 to TRBJ1-6; 7 nucleotides align to TRBD1. Germline CDR1 and CDR2: SGHAT and FQDESV (reference sequence). Trimming took 6 bases from V and 7 from J; bases not matched to a gene: 12. The CDR3 covers 16 residues. The DNA for the CDR3 is TGTGCCAGCAGGCGAGAGGGGGCTCTCAGCAATTCACCCCTCCACTTT. It is translated as CASRREGALSNSPLHF.

This clone turned up a few times. This chain connects TRBV27 to TRBJ1-2, with TRBD1 matching over 10 bases. With V trimmed by 3 bases and J by 7 bases, 8 bases remained unmatched. The CDR3 length is 15 residues. CDR1 and CDR2 from the germline V gene are MNHEY and SMNVEV (reference sequence). The CDR3 spells CASSFTIWDRGGYTF. The CDR3 coding sequence is TGTGCCAGCAGTTTTACGATTTGGGACAGGGGTGGCTACACCTTC.

The V call is TRBV27, the J call TRBJ2-7; tentative D call: TRBD2 (7 bases). This CDR3 has 16 amino acids. V dropped 2 bases and J dropped 4 bases, with 18 bases sitting between them. CDR1 is MNHEY, CDR2 SMNVEV, per germline (reference sequence). CDR3: CASSLEGGGPFYEQYF. DNA of the CDR3: TGTGCCAGCAGTTTAGAGGGGGGGGGACCCTTTTACGAGCAGTACTTC.

CDR3 sequence (DNA): TGTGCCAGCACCAACTATCAGCGGGGAGGGGATACGCAGTATTTT. It translates to CASTNYQRGGDTQYF. The rearrangement links TRBV6-1 to TRBJ2-3; 7 bases fit TRBD2. CDR1 is MNHNS, CDR2 SASEGT, per germline. The ends lost 7 bases at V and 6 bases at J; junction bases unmatched: 13. The length of the CDR3 is 15 residues.

The chain recombines TRBV5-4 with TRBJ2-7; 10 nucleotides agree with TRBD2. Germline V gene lookup returns CDR1 SGHNT and CDR2 YYREEE (reference sequence). The CDR3 contains 16 residues. The V and J ends lost 2 bases and 0 bases, in that order; junction bases with no gene match: 5. The CDR3: CASSFRLAGLSYEQYF. In DNA, the CDR3 is TGTGCCAGCAGCTTCCGACTAGCGGGTCTCTCCTACGAGCAGTACTTC.

V gene TRBV11-2 combines with J gene TRBJ2-5; 14 bases fit TRBD2. J lost 6 bases, V lost 4 bases, and 4 bases had no gene match. The germline V gene encodes CDR1 SGHAT and CDR2 FQNNGV. This CDR3 is 15 amino acids long. The CDR3 coding sequence is TGTGCCAGCAGCTCTGGGACTAGCGGGAGAAAGACCCAGTACTTC. Protein: CASSSGTSGRKTQYF.